The rows below give T cell receptor beta chains drawn from one sample of a study of cytomegalovirus exposure and HLA in healthy donors. TCRdb's copy holds only in-frame clones and misses some; the assay was immunoSEQ multiplex PCR. The repertoire holds 150,000 to 200,000 clones, about 77% seen once, with about 9.1% in the top ten. The sample taken for sequencing was PBMCs. Receptors were obtained from a man aged 18 to 30 in good health and CMV-seropositive. CDR3s include the opening cysteine and the closing phenylalanine or tryptophan. D genes are given only for firm matches. The listing skips clone size in some rows; elsewhere it reads once, few, many or a size class.

D	J	size	V	CDR3	DNA
-	TRBJ2-7	-	TRBV28	CASSYRAPGVEQYF	TGTGCCAGCAGTTACAGGGCCCCTGGTGTCGAGCAGTACTTC
TRBD1	TRBJ2-1	-	TRBV29-1	CSVAAGGSYNEQFF	TGCAGCGTTGCAGCAGGGGGCTCCTACAATGAGCAGTTCTTC
TRBD1	TRBJ2-2	-	TRBV6-1	CASRTGQGITGELFF	TGTGCCAGCAGAACGGGACAGGGGATCACCGGGGAGCTGTTTTTT
-	TRBJ2-3	once	TRBV4-2	CASSQVAGPRDTDTQYF	TGTGCCAGCAGCCAAGTCGCCGGGCCCAGGGACACAGATACGCAGTATTTT
TRBD1	TRBJ1-4	-	TRBV9	CASSARDRANEKLFF	TGTGCCAGCAGCGCCCGCGACAGGGCTAATGAAAAACTGTTTTTT
-	TRBJ1-1	-	TRBV12-5	CASGLVLLGTEAFF	TGTGCTAGTGGTTTGGTACTCCTTGGTACTGAAGCTTTCTTT
-	TRBJ1-2	-	TRBV5-5	CASSLGQNYGYTF	TGTGCCAGCAGCTTGGGACAGAACTATGGCTACACCTTC
-	TRBJ2-7	-	TRBV28	CASSSGIYEQYF	TGTGCCAGCAGCTCCGGGATATACGAGCAGTACTTC
TRBD1	TRBJ1-4	-	TRBV28	CASSIIGTGANEKLFF	TGTGCCAGCAGTATCATAGGGACAGGGGCTAATGAAAAACTGTTTTTT
TRBD2	TRBJ2-5	-	TRBV29-1	CSVRGGREETQYF	TGCAGCGTCCGGGGGGGGAGAGAAGAGACCCAGTACTTC
TRBD1	TRBJ2-7	few	TRBV27	CASSYLDRVSYEQYF	TGTGCCAGCAGTTATCTGGACAGGGTGTCCTACGAGCAGTACTTC
TRBD1	TRBJ2-2	-	TRBV19	CASSRQGGLSGELFF	TGTGCCAGTAGTAGACAGGGTGGTCTCTCCGGGGAGCTGTTTTTT
-	TRBJ1-1	-	TRBV2	CASSEASGGTEAFF	TGTGCCAGCAGTGAAGCGTCCGGTGGCACTGAAGCTTTCTTT
-	TRBJ2-5	-	TRBV18	CASSPDSRQETQYF	TGTGCCAGCTCACCGGACAGCCGACAAGAGACCCAGTACTTC
TRBD1	TRBJ1-4	-	TRBV7-2	CASSLDRGGEKLFF	TGTGCCAGCAGCCTCGACAGGGGTGGTGAAAAACTGTTTTTT
-	TRBJ2-5	once	TRBV5-4	CASSRREHLLETQYF	TGTGCCAGCAGTCGCCGGGAGCATCTATTGGAGACCCAGTACTTC
-	TRBJ2-1	-	TRBV14	CASSQELMSSYNEQFF	TGTGCCAGCAGCCAAGAACTTATGAGCTCCTACAATGAGCAGTTCTTC
TRBD1	TRBJ2-7	-	TRBV9	CASSAGTGTTYEQYF	TGTGCCAGCAGCGCTGGGACAGGGACGACGTACGAGCAGTACTTC
-	TRBJ2-1	-	TRBV7-2	CASSPSKWGGTEQFF	TGTGCCAGCAGCCCGTCGAAGTGGGGGGGCACTGAGCAGTTCTTC
-	TRBJ2-7	-	TRBV15	CATSNEGGAYEQYF	TGTGCCACCAGCAATGAAGGCGGGGCCTACGAGCAGTACTTC
TRBD1	TRBJ1-1	-	TRBV5-4	CASGTGENTEAFF	TGTGCCAGTGGGACAGGGGAGAACACTGAAGCTTTCTTT
-	TRBJ2-7	-	TRBV11-2	CASSLGLQVNYEQYF	TGTGCCAGCAGCTTAGGTCTACAGGTGAACTACGAGCAGTACTTC
-	TRBJ2-1	-	TRBV18	CASSHNRESYNEQFF	TGTGCCAGCTCTCATAACAGGGAATCCTACAATGAGCAGTTCTTC
TRBD1	TRBJ2-7	-	TRBV18	CASSPDRGAYEQYF	TGTGCCAGCTCCCCCGACAGGGGGGCTTACGAGCAGTACTTC